A selection of T cell receptor beta chains follows, all from one sample in a study of blood T cells in healthy people across ages. One entry per CDR3 protein, called by TCRdb with MiXCR from the 5' RACE reads. In the table there are 1.8 million or so distinct CDR3 sequences, about 39% of which are singletons. The specimen sequenced was blood. The receptors here all came from a human donor in good health. Each CDR3 is given with its conserved first and last residue. The order of the fields is CDR3 protein, CDR3 DNA, V gene, D gene, clone size, J gene. D genes are given only for firm matches. Clone size is given for some rows only: seen once, a few or many times, or a class if the clone is expanded.

CDR3: CSVGRGEMYTEAFF; DNA: TGCAGCGTTGGTCGGGGGGAGATGTACACTGAAGCTTTCTTT; V: TRBV29-1; D: NA; size: once; J: TRBJ1-1
CDR3: CASSLAGQVEELFF; DNA: TGTGCCAGCAGCTTAGCGGGACAGGTCGAGGAGCTGTTTTTT; V: TRBV7-9; D: TRBD1; size: NA; J: TRBJ2-2
CDR3: CASSLNSGTRFNNSPLHF; DNA: TGTGCCAGCTCACTTAACTCCGGGACACGTTTTAATAATTCACCCCTCCACTTT; V: TRBV18; D: NA; size: NA; J: TRBJ1-6
CDR3: CASSFRDGAFF; DNA: TGTGCCAGCAGTTTTCGGGACGGCGCTTTCTTT; V: TRBV12-3/TRBV12-4; D: NA; size: NA; J: TRBJ1-1
CDR3: CASSHSDRGGGETQYF; DNA: TGTGCCAGCAGCCATTCAGACAGGGGTGGCGGCGAGACCCAGTACTTC; V: TRBV4-2; D: TRBD1; size: NA; J: TRBJ2-5
CDR3: CASSLTQGETEAFF; DNA: TGTGCCAGCAGTTTGACTCAAGGGGAGACTGAAGCTTTCTTT; V: TRBV27; D: NA; size: NA; J: TRBJ1-1
CDR3: CASSLRYGPNQPQHF; DNA: TGCGCCAGCAGCTTGCGGTACGGGCCCAATCAGCCCCAGCATTTT; V: TRBV5-1; D: NA; size: NA; J: TRBJ1-5
CDR3: CASSQAGLGNNEQFF; DNA: TGTGCCAGCAGCCAAGCAGGGTTGGGGAACAATGAGCAGTTCTTC; V: TRBV3-1; D: NA; size: few; J: TRBJ2-1
CDR3: CASSYSRGGSSGANVLTF; DNA: TGTGCCAGCAGTTACTCCAGGGGCGGGAGCTCTGGGGCCAACGTCCTGACTTTC; V: TRBV6-2/TRBV6-3; D: NA; size: NA; J: TRBJ2-6
CDR3: CASSRTGLQGEQFF; DNA: TGTGCCAGCAGTCGAACCGGGCTCCAAGGGGAGCAGTTCTTC; V: TRBV12-3/TRBV12-4; D: NA; size: few; J: TRBJ2-1
CDR3: CSARDVVKDEQYF; DNA: TGCAGTGCTAGAGATGTGGTTAAGGACGAGCAGTACTTC; V: TRBV20-1; D: NA; size: NA; J: TRBJ2-7
CDR3: CATSDLSGGSGNEQFF; DNA: TGTGCCACCAGTGATCTTAGCGGGGGTTCAGGGAATGAGCAGTTCTTC; V: TRBV24-1; D: TRBD2; size: NA; J: TRBJ2-1
CDR3: CASSLGQDLTVLAQHNEQFF; DNA: TGTGCCAGCAGCCTGGGACAGGACCTTACCGTTTTAGCACAGCACAATGAGCAGTTCTTC; V: TRBV3-1; D: TRBD1; size: few; J: TRBJ2-1
CDR3: CAGSRRTPGLPYEQYF; DNA: TGCGCCGGCAGCCGTCGTACTCCGGGACTACCCTACGAGCAGTACTTC; V: TRBV4-1; D: TRBD2; size: once; J: TRBJ2-7
CDR3: CASSPSGGAGGDTQYF; DNA: TGTGCCAGCAGCCCTAGCGGGGGGGCCGGTGGAGATACGCAGTATTTT; V: TRBV7-3; D: TRBD2; size: few; J: TRBJ2-3
CDR3: CASPGRGEQFF; DNA: TGTGCCAGCCCCGGGCGGGGGGAGCAGTTCTTC; V: TRBV2; D: TRBD2; size: NA; J: TRBJ2-1
CDR3: CAGSYLTPRSTEAFF; DNA: TGTGCCGGCAGTTATCTGACTCCCCGGTCCACTGAAGCTTTCTTT; V: TRBV6-2/TRBV6-3; D: NA; size: once; J: TRBJ1-1
CDR3: CASSLPTTGHYEQFF; DNA: TGTGCCAGCAGTTTACCGACGACAGGGCACTACGAGCAGTTCTTC; V: TRBV12-3/TRBV12-4; D: TRBD1; size: NA; J: TRBJ2-1
CDR3: CASSSYTWDRERPGANVLTF; DNA: TGTGCCAGCAGCTCCTACACCTGGGACAGGGAGCGACCTGGGGCCAACGTCCTGACTTTC; V: TRBV7-9; D: TRBD1; size: NA; J: TRBJ2-6
CDR3: CASSEIGAGELFF; DNA: TGTGCCAGCAGCGAGATCGGGGCCGGGGAGCTGTTTTTT; V: TRBV9; D: NA; size: NA; J: TRBJ2-2
CDR3: CSVGESTDTQYF; DNA: TGCAGCGTGGGGGAAAGCACAGATACGCAGTATTTT; V: TRBV29-1; D: NA; size: few; J: TRBJ2-3
CDR3: CSARVTRYTEAFF; DNA: TGCAGTGCTAGAGTAACAAGGTACACTGAAGCTTTCTTT; V: TRBV20-1; D: NA; size: few; J: TRBJ1-1
CDR3: CASSFETGGYHGYTF; DNA: TGTGCCAGCAGCTTTGAGACAGGGGGGTACCATGGCTACACCTTC; V: TRBV7-9; D: TRBD1; size: NA; J: TRBJ1-2
CDR3: CASSLVVTGNTIYF; DNA: TGTGCCAGCAGCTTAGTTGTGACTGGAAACACCATATATTTT; V: TRBV7-9; D: NA; size: NA; J: TRBJ1-3
CDR3: CASSLDGGTKNIQYF; DNA: TGTGCCAGCAGTTTAGATGGGGGAACCAAAAACATTCAGTACTTC; V: TRBV12-3/TRBV12-4; D: NA; size: few; J: TRBJ2-4
CDR3: CASSYRQNRTLHKPQHF; DNA: TGTGCCAGCAGTTACAGGCAGAACAGGACCCTTCACAAGCCCCAGCATTTT; V: TRBV6-5; D: NA; size: few; J: TRBJ1-5
CDR3: CASSLGGGLSYGYTF; DNA: TGTGCCAGTAGTCTAGGCGGGGGGCTGAGCTATGGCTACACCTTC; V: TRBV12-3/TRBV12-4; D: NA; size: NA; J: TRBJ1-2
CDR3: CASSPRQVGGTEAFF; DNA: TGTGCCAGCAGCCCTCGGCAGGTCGGGGGCACTGAAGCTTTCTTT; V: TRBV9; D: NA; size: NA; J: TRBJ1-1
CDR3: CASSSSPIYEQYF; DNA: TGTGCCAGCAGCTCCTCCCCGATCTACGAGCAGTACTTC; V: TRBV7-9; D: NA; size: NA; J: TRBJ2-7
CDR3: CATSDPDRGRKSADTQYF; DNA: TGTGCCACCAGTGACCCGGACAGGGGGCGAAAGAGTGCAGATACGCAGTATTTT; V: TRBV24-1; D: TRBD1; size: NA; J: TRBJ2-3
CDR3: CASSPTGGRENIQYF; DNA: TGTGCCAGCAGCCCCACAGGGGGCCGGGAAAACATTCAGTACTTC; V: TRBV7-3; D: TRBD1; size: NA; J: TRBJ2-4
CDR3: CASSLEPEGKQYF; DNA: TGTGCCAGCAGCTTAGAACCAGAGGGCAAACAGTACTTC; V: TRBV7-2; D: NA; size: NA; J: TRBJ2-5
CDR3: CASSWADRDNEQFF; DNA: TGTGCCAGCAGCTGGGCAGACCGAGACAATGAGCAGTTCTTC; V: TRBV11-2; D: NA; size: NA; J: TRBJ2-1
CDR3: CASSHQNTEAFF; DNA: TGTGCCAGCAGTCACCAGAACACTGAAGCTTTCTTT; V: TRBV4-1; D: NA; size: NA; J: TRBJ1-1
CDR3: CASSPDGENSPLHF; DNA: TGTGCCAGCAGTCCAGACGGGGAAAATTCACCCCTCCACTTT; V: TRBV7-9; D: NA; size: NA; J: TRBJ1-6
CDR3: CARSRSGNEKLFF; DNA: TGTGCCCGCAGCCGCAGTGGAAATGAAAAACTGTTTTTT; V: TRBV7-2; D: NA; size: NA; J: TRBJ1-4
CDR3: CASSLVPPVNTDTQYF; DNA: TGCGCCAGCAGCTTGGTACCCCCAGTGAACACAGATACGCAGTATTTT; V: TRBV5-1; D: NA; size: NA; J: TRBJ2-3
CDR3: CASSYSGPGSVSYYGYTF; DNA: TGTGCCAGCAGTTACTCGGGGCCAGGGTCTGTTAGTTACTATGGCTACACCTTC; V: TRBV6-5; D: NA; size: NA; J: TRBJ1-2
CDR3: CSARDEAGTTEAFF; DNA: TGCAGTGCTAGAGACGAGGCAGGGACCACTGAAGCTTTCTTT; V: TRBV20-1; D: NA; size: few; J: TRBJ1-1
CDR3: CASSPTLWESYNEQFF; DNA: TGTGCCAGCAGCCCGACCTTGTGGGAATCCTACAATGAGCAGTTCTTC; V: TRBV4-2; D: NA; size: NA; J: TRBJ2-1
CDR3: CATSRDWAEGNNEQFF; DNA: TGTGCCACCAGCAGAGACTGGGCAGAAGGAAACAATGAGCAGTTCTTC; V: TRBV15; D: NA; size: few; J: TRBJ2-1
CDR3: CASSLEGGQGIGEQHF; DNA: TGTGCCAGCAGCTTAGAGGGAGGACAGGGGATAGGGGAGCAGCACTTC; V: TRBV11-2; D: TRBD1; size: NA; J: TRBJ2-5
CDR3: CASSREIGETQYF; DNA: TGTGCCAGCAGCCGTGAGATTGGAGAGACCCAGTACTTC; V: TRBV5-6; D: NA; size: NA; J: TRBJ2-5
CDR3: CASSFQAGGISGELFF; DNA: TGCGCCAGCAGCTTTCAAGCGGGGGGGATCTCCGGGGAGCTGTTTTTT; V: TRBV5-1; D: TRBD2; size: NA; J: TRBJ2-2
CDR3: CSARDRQGASYEQYF; DNA: TGCAGTGCTAGAGATCGACAGGGGGCCTCCTACGAGCAGTACTTC; V: TRBV20-1; D: TRBD1; size: few; J: TRBJ2-7
CDR3: CASAPDGDTQYF; DNA: TGTGCTAGTGCCCCGGATGGGGATACGCAGTATTTT; V: TRBV12-5; D: NA; size: NA; J: TRBJ2-3
CDR3: CSASQGSSYEQYF; DNA: TGCAGCGCCTCTCAGGGAAGCTCCTACGAGCAGTACTTC; V: TRBV29-1; D: NA; size: NA; J: TRBJ2-7
CDR3: CASSYNRAGEETQYF; DNA: TGTGCCAGCAGTTATAATCGGGCAGGGGAAGAGACCCAGTACTTC; V: TRBV6-2/TRBV6-3; D: NA; size: NA; J: TRBJ2-5
CDR3: CASNSPGGEETQYF; DNA: TGTGCCAGCAACTCACCGGGAGGGGAGGAGACCCAGTACTTC; V: TRBV28; D: TRBD2; size: NA; J: TRBJ2-5
CDR3: CASSGSLGRTEAFF; DNA: TGTGCCAGCAGCGGTAGTTTGGGGCGCACTGAAGCTTTCTTT; V: TRBV6-5; D: NA; size: NA; J: TRBJ1-1
CDR3: CSVAGIYEQFF; DNA: TGCAGCGTTGCAGGGATCTATGAGCAGTTCTTC; V: TRBV29-1; D: NA; size: few; J: TRBJ2-1
CDR3: CASSRTGSDGYTF; DNA: TGTGCCAGCAGCCGGACAGGCTCCGATGGCTACACCTTC; V: TRBV7-3; D: TRBD1; size: few; J: TRBJ1-2
CDR3: CASSLSLRLAGWYEQYF; DNA: TGTGCCAGCAGTTTATCATTGCGACTAGCGGGGTGGTACGAGCAGTACTTC; V: TRBV28; D: TRBD2; size: NA; J: TRBJ2-7
CDR3: CASSLPGVYSPLHF; DNA: TGTGCCAGCAGCTTACCAGGGGTTTATTCACCCCTCCACTTT; V: TRBV7-9; D: NA; size: few; J: TRBJ1-6